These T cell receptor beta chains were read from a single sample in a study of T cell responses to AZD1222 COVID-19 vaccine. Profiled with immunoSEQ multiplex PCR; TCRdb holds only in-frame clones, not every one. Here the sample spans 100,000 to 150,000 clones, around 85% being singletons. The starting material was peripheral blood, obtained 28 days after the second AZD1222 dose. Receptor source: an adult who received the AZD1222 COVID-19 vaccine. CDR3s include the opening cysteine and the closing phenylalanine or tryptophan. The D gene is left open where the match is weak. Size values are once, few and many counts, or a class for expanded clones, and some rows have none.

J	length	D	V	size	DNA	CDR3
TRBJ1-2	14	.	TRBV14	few	TGTGCCAGCAGCCGGACAGCAGCACACTATGGCTACACCTTC	CASSRTAAHYGYTF
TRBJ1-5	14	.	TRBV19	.	TGTGCCAGTAGTATAGGAGGGGGACCCCAGCCCCAGCATTTT	CASSIGGGPQPQHF
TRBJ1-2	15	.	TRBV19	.	TGTGCCAGTAGTATAGGGGGCGAGTCCTCTAGTGGCTACACCTTC	CASSIGGESSSGYTF
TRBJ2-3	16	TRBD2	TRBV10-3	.	TGTGCCATCAGTGAGTCGACTAGCGGGCGATCAGATACGCAGTATTTT	CAISESTSGRSDTQYF
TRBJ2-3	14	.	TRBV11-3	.	TGTGCCAGCAGCTTATCTAGCACCACAGATACGCAGTATTTT	CASSLSSTTDTQYF
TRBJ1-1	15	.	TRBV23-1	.	TGCGCCAGCAGTCTCCCCTTGTCCATGAACACTGAAGCTTTCTTT	CASSLPLSMNTEAFF
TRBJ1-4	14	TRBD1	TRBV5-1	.	TGCGCCAGCAGCTCCGGGACAGGGCTCGAAAAACTGTTTTTT	CASSSGTGLEKLFF
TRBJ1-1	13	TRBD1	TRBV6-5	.	TGTGCCAGCAGTCGACAGGGGGGAACTGAAGCTTTCTTT	CASSRQGGTEAFF
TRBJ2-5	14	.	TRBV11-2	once	TGTGCCAGCAGCTTAGGCGGACTTCAAGAGACCCAGTACTTC	CASSLGGLQETQYF
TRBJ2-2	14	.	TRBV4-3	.	TGCGCCAGCAGCCAAGACAGCGGAACCGGGGAGCTGTTTTTT	CASSQDSGTGELFF
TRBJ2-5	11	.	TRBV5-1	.	TGCGCCAGCAGCAACCAAGAGACCCAGTACTTC	CASSNQETQYF
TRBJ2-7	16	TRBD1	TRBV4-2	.	TGTGCCAGCAGCCAAAACCCGGGACAGAAATTCTACGAGCAGTACTTC	CASSQNPGQKFYEQYF
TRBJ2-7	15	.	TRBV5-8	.	TGTGCCAGCAGCACCGGAGGAGGGGGGACCTACGAGCAGTACTTC	CASSTGGGGTYEQYF
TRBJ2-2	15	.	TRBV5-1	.	TGCGCCAGCAGCTTGGGCACAGGTTCGACCGGGGAGCTGTTTTTT	CASSLGTGSTGELFF
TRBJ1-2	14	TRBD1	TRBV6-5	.	TGTGCCAGCAGGGATTGGACAGGCAGATCTGGCTACACCTTC	CASRDWTGRSGYTF
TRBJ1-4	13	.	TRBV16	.	TGTGCCAGCAGCCGGGGACCGTATGAAAAACTGTTTTTT	CASSRGPYEKLFF
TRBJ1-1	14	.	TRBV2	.	TGTGCCAGCAGTGAAGAGGGACGAAGGACTGAAGCTTTCTTT	CASSEEGRRTEAFF
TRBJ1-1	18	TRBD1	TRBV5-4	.	TGTGCCAGCAGCTTAGGCCTGCAGGGGGCCTCGGTTTCCACTGAAGCTTTCTTT	CASSLGLQGASVSTEAFF
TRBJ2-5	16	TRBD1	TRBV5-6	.	TGTGCCAGCAGCGGGGACAGGGGGCGAACTGGAGAGACCCAGTACTTC	CASSGDRGRTGETQYF
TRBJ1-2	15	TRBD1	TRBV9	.	TGTGCCAGCAGCGCCGGGGACAGGCAGGACTATGGCTACACCTTC	CASSAGDRQDYGYTF
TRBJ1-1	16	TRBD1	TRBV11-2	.	TGTGCCAGCAGGGGGACAGCCCAACGACTGAACACTGAAGCTTTCTTT	CASRGTAQRLNTEAFF
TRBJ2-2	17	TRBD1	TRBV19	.	TGTGCCAGTAGTCCGTCCGACAGGGGGGGAAGGACCGGGGAGCTGTTTTTT	CASSPSDRGGRTGELFF
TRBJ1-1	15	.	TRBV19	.	TGTGCCAGTAGTATAGTCGGAGGGGGTATCACTGAAGCTTTCTTT	CASSIVGGGITEAFF
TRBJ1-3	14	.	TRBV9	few	TGTGCCAGCAGCGTAGAGGGGTATGGAAACACCATATATTTT	CASSVEGYGNTIYF
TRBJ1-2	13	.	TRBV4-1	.	TGCGCCAGCAGCCAAGAAGTGGGGGGAGGCTACACCTTC	CASSQEVGGGYTF
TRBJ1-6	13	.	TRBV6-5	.	TGTGCCAGCAGTTCCGGGGGAAGGTCACCCCTCCACTTT	CASSSGGRSPLHF
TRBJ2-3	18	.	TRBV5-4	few	TGTGCCAGCAGCTTGGGGGAGCGATCGGGAACGAGGGGCTCAAGGAGGTATTTT	CASSLGERSGTRGSRRYF
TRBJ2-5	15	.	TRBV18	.	TGTGCCAGCTCACCACCGAGTGTAGGGGACGAGACCCAGTACTTC	CASSPPSVGDETQYF
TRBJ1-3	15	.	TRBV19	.	TGTGCCAGTATGGTAGGGCGGTCGACTGGAAACACCATATATTTT	CASMVGRSTGNTIYF
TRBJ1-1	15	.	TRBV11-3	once	TGTGCCAGCAGCTTAGGGGGGGAGAAGAACACTGAAGCTTTCTTT	CASSLGGEKNTEAFF
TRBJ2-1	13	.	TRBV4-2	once	TGTGCCAGCAGCCCACCGGGGCAGGGTGAGCAGTTCTTC	CASSPPGQGEQFF
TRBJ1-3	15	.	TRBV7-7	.	TGTGCCAGCAGCGCAGCTATGTCCTCTGGAAACACCATATATTTT	CASSAAMSSGNTIYF
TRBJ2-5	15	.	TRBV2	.	TGTGCCAGCACCTCCGGGACAAAGAACCAAGAGACCCAGTACTTC	CASTSGTKNQETQYF
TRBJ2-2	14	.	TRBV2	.	TGTGCCAGCAACCCCATAGGGGAGACCGGGGAGCTGTTTTTT	CASNPIGETGELFF
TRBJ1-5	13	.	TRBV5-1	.	TGCGCCAGCAGCTTGTTTAGCAATCAGCCCCAGCATTTT	CASSLFSNQPQHF
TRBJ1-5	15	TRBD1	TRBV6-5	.	TGTGCCAGCAGGAAAGGACAGGGGGCGGTTCAGCCCCAGCATTTT	CASRKGQGAVQPQHF
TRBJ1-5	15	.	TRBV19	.	TGTGCCAGTATTTCAGGTTGGGCAGGGAATCAGCCCCAGCATTTT	CASISGWAGNQPQHF
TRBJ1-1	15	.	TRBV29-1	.	TGCAGCGTCCCCACCTGGGGGACCCGCGGCACTGAAGCTTTCTTT	CSVPTWGTRGTEAFF
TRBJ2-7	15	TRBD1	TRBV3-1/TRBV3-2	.	TGTGCCAGCAGCCTCCTCACAGGGGGCCCTTACGAGCAGTACTTC	CASSLLTGGPYEQYF
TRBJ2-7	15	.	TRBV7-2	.	TGTGCCAGCAGCTTAGGGATAGGGTCAACCTACGAGCAGTACTTC	CASSLGIGSTYEQYF
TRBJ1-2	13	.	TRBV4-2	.	TGTGCCAGCAGCCAAGGGACCGGGTATGGCTACACCTTC	CASSQGTGYGYTF
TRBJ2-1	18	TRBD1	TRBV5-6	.	TGTGCCAGCAGCTTCCTTCGGGACAGGGGCAAAAAATACAATGAGCAGTTCTTC	CASSFLRDRGKKYNEQFF
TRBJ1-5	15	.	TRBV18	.	TGTGCCAGCTCACCATCTATAGGCGGTAATCAGCCCCAGCATTTT	CASSPSIGGNQPQHF
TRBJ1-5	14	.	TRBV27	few	TGTGCCAGCAGCCCCCGGGACCCGGGTCAGCCCCAGCATTTT	CASSPRDPGQPQHF
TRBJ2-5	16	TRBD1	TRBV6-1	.	TGTGCCAGCAGTGCCTTCGACAGGGGCCCCCGGGAGACCCAGTACTTC	CASSAFDRGPRETQYF
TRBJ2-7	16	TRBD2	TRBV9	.	TGTGCCAGCAGCGTAGGCTCTAGCGGGGCTTCCTACGAGCAGTACTTC	CASSVGSSGASYEQYF
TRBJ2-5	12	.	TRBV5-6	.	TGTGCCAGCAGCTTGGGTCGAGAGACCCAGTACTTC	CASSLGRETQYF
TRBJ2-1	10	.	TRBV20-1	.	TGCAGTGACCCGAGGGGGGAGCAGTTCTTC	CSDPRGEQFF
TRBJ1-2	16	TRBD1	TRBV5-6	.	TGTGCCAGCACCTATAGAGGGACAGGGGAGAACTATGGCTACACCTTC	CASTYRGTGENYGYTF
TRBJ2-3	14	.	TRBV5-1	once	TGCGCCAGCAGCCTAGGTACAGGCACAGATACGCAGTATTTT	CASSLGTGTDTQYF
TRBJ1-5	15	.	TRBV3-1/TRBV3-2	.	TGTGCCAGCAGCCAAGGGCTGTATAGCAATCAGCCCCAGCATTTT	CASSQGLYSNQPQHF
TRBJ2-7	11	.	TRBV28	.	TGTGCCAGCAGTTTGAGGGGCGAGCAGTACTTC	CASSLRGEQYF
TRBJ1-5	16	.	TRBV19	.	TGTGCCAGTAGGAATCAAAGACAGGATAGCAATCAGCCCCAGCATTTT	CASRNQRQDSNQPQHF
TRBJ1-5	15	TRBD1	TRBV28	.	TGTGCCAGCAGGCCCCGGGACAGGGAATCTCAGCCCCAGCATTTT	CASRPRDRESQPQHF
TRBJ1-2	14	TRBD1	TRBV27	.	TGTGCCAGCAGTCAAACCGGGACAGCCTATGGCTACACCTTC	CASSQTGTAYGYTF
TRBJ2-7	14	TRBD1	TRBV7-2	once	TGTGCCAGCAGCTTAGGGACAGGGGGCCACGAGCAGTACTTC	CASSLGTGGHEQYF
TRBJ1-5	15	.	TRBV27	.	TGTGCCAGCAGGGGTAGCTCGGGGTTAAATCAGCCCCAGCATTTT	CASRGSSGLNQPQHF